The 29 T cell receptor beta chains below all came from one sample that was sequenced in a study of blood T cell repertoires in COVID-19. Profiling relied on immunoSEQ multiplex PCR, and the TCRdb table lists in-frame clones only, not all of them. This table holds about 250,000 clones, more than 70% found once. Input material: peripheral blood. The receptors were gathered from a woman between 25 and 40 years old with COVID-19, enrolled during active disease.

CDR3 nucleotide sequence: TGTGCCAGCAGTTACGGGACTAGCGGAGACAATGAGCAGTTCTTC. Translating gives CASSYGTSGDNEQFF. This chain uses TRBV6-6 with TRBJ2-1, with 11 nucleotides matching TRBD2. Looked up from germline, CDR1 is MNHNY and CDR2 is SVGAGI (reference sequence). V shed 2 bases, J shed 5 bases, and the junction held 2 bases outside the gene matches. The CDR3 is 15 residues long.

The chain has TRBV15 and TRBJ2-1; 8 bases fit TRBD1. There are 16 residues in the CDR3. Trimming took 3 bases from V and 7 from J; bases not matched to a gene: 11. CDR1 and CDR2 (germline): LNHNV, YYDKDF (reference sequence). CDR3: CATSRKGQVPRNEQFF. The CDR3 nucleotides are TGTGCCACCAGCAGGAAGGGACAGGTCCCGAGAAATGAGCAGTTCTTC.

The rearrangement links TRBV10-3 to TRBJ1-2, with D maybe TRBD1 (6 bases). Per the germline V gene, CDR1 is ENHRY and CDR2 is SYGVKD. The V end was cut by 6 bases, the J end by 8 bases, with 19 bases between. The CDR3 covers 14 residues. CDR3 sequence reads: CAIRSEGGGSGYTF. The CDR3 region has the DNA TGTGCCATCAGAAGTGAGGGCGGGGGCTCAGGCTACACCTTC.

The genes are TRBV4-1 and TRBJ2-7, with D perhaps matching TRBD2 (6 bases). Germline lookup yields CDR1 MGHRA and CDR2 YSYEKL. The CDR3 runs to 14 residues. The V gene lost 0 bases and the J gene lost 11 bases, with 17 bases spanning the gap. This CDR3 is CASSQEVVGGRKYF. DNA of the CDR3: TGCGCCAGCAGCCAAGAAGTGGTGGGGGGTCGGAAGTACTTC.

The chain combines TRBV6-5 with TRBJ2-1, with TRBD1 identical over 7 bases. Trimming at V came to 4 bases and at J to 4 bases, leaving 4 bases not matched to a gene. Germline V gene data show CDR1 as MNHEY and CDR2 as SVGAGI. CDR3 size: 14 residues. The CDR3 DNA is TGTGCCAGCAGTTTAGGACAGGCTTACAATGAGCAGTTCTTC. It translates to CASSLGQAYNEQFF.

This chain uses TRBV7-2 with TRBJ1-5; D is unclear. Germline V gives CDR1 SGHTA, CDR2 FQGNSA. The CDR3 has 13 amino acids. The germline V and J ends were trimmed by 5 bases and 1 base, with 6 bases remaining between them. The CDR3 loop reads CASSQSSNQPQHF. Written as DNA, the CDR3 is TGTGCCAGCAGCCAAAGCAGCAATCAGCCCCAGCATTTT.

The chain couples TRBV19 to TRBJ2-1; 7 positions agree with TRBD2. In germline, CDR1 is LNHDA, CDR2 SQIVND (reference sequence). CDR3 length equals 16 residues. Trimming cost V 8 bases and J 0 bases; bases outside gene matches: 10. This chain's CDR3 is CASCTSGARSYNEQFF. In DNA form, the CDR3 reads TGTGCCAGTTGTACCAGCGGGGCTCGCTCCTACAATGAGCAGTTCTTC.

The gene calls are TRBV13 and TRBJ2-2, with a weak D call TRBD2 (6 bases). V lost 5 bases and J 5 bases, leaving 6 bases between the germline ends. CDR1 PRHDT and CDR2 FYEKMQ come from the germline V gene (reference sequence). The CDR3 spans 12 residues. CDR3: CASSRGTGELFF. As DNA, the CDR3 is TGTGCCAGCAGCCGGGGGACCGGGGAGCTGTTTTTT.

This clone was found a few times. The chain combines TRBV4-3 with TRBJ2-2, with 9 bases aligning to TRBD1. There are 16 residues in the CDR3. Trimming cost V 6 bases and J 4 bases; bases outside gene matches: 9. Germline values: CDR1 LGHNA, CDR2 YSLEER. The CDR3 loop is CASRPHDRGTTGELFF. The CDR3 DNA follows: TGCGCCAGCAGACCTCACGACAGGGGGACCACCGGGGAGCTGTTTTTT.

V and J are TRBV7-2 and TRBJ1-1, with D uncertain. With 1 base removed from V and 0 bases from J, the gap between germline ends came to 6 bases. The germline V gene has CDR1 SGHTA and CDR2 FQGNSA. CDR3 length: 14 residues. CDR3 amino acids: CASSLGYMNTEAFF. The CDR3 coding sequence is TGTGCCAGCAGCTTAGGGTACATGAACACTGAAGCTTTCTTT.

This clone is a singleton in its sample. The chain recombines TRBV24-1 with TRBJ2-1; 10 bases agree with TRBD1. Trimming at V came to 4 bases and at J to 0 bases, leaving 8 bases not matched to a gene. This CDR3 is 18 amino acids long. CDR1 KGHDR and CDR2 SFDVKD come from the germline V gene. The CDR3 here is CATSDTGTGDGSYNEQFF. The CDR3 DNA reads TGTGCCACCAGTGACACCGGGACAGGGGACGGCTCCTACAATGAGCAGTTCTTC.

V and J are TRBV19 and TRBJ2-2; D remains unclear. The ends were cut back, 3 bases at V and 3 bases at J, with 14 bases in the middle. The germline V gene encodes CDR1 LNHDA and CDR2 SQIVND (reference sequence). The CDR3 has 16 amino acids. The CDR3 region is CASSMPPNSYTGELFF. DNA for the CDR3: TGTGCCAGTAGTATGCCCCCCAACAGTTACACCGGGGAGCTGTTTTTT.

This clone has more than one count but fewer than ten. This chain links TRBV6-2 or TRBV6-3 with TRBJ2-7, with TRBD1 identical over 11 bases. The CDR3 totals 18 residues. J gave up 1 base and V 5 bases, and 13 bases lay outside the gene matches. Germline loops: CDR1 MNHEY, CDR2 SVGEGT. Here the CDR3 reads CASSGRDRGLVGSYEQYV. The CDR3, as DNA: TGTGCCAGCAGTGGCAGGGACAGGGGGTTAGTCGGATCCTACGAGCAGTACGTC.

This rearrangement joins TRBV9 to TRBJ2-3; the match to TRBD1 covers 9 bases. The V segment lost 7 bases and the J segment 2 bases; nucleotides outside the gene matches: 5. This CDR3 region has 14 residues. Germline CDR1 is SGDLS and CDR2 is YYNGEE. The CDR3 is CASAYRGLTDTQYF. The CDR3 DNA is TGTGCCAGCGCTTACAGGGGGCTCACAGATACGCAGTATTTT.

This chain uses TRBV27 with TRBJ2-7; D is unresolved. This CDR3 region has 15 residues. Trimming removed 4 bases from V and 0 bases from J, with 13 bases in between. The germline V gene has CDR1 MNHEY and CDR2 SMNVEV (reference sequence). The CDR3 DNA reads TGTGCCAGCAGTTCCCGCCCGTCGAGCTCCTACGAGCAGTACTTC. It yields the protein CASSSRPSSSYEQYF.

CDR3 nucleotide sequence: TGTGCCAGCAGCCTAGCGGGGGGCTCCCAACCCCTAGATACGCAGTATTTT. Residues: CASSLAGGSQPLDTQYF. The gene calls are TRBV3-1 (or the pseudogene TRBV3-2) and TRBJ2-3, with 10 bases aligning to TRBD2. Trimming cost V 4 bases and J 5 bases; bases outside gene matches: 12. Germline V gives CDR1 LGHDT, CDR2 YNNKEL (reference sequence). The CDR3 sequence is 17 residues long.

Note on this clone: At the DNA level, this CDR3 is encoded by other sequences in the same sample as well. The chain links TRBV29-1 to TRBJ2-7, with a possible D match to TRBD2 (6 bases). Trimming took off 3 bases at V and 3 bases at J, with 6 bases between the two ends. Germline V gene sequence: CDR1 SQVTM, CDR2 ANQGSEA. The CDR3 is 11 amino acids. The CDR3 protein is CSVERGYEQYF. The DNA for the CDR3 is TGCAGCGTTGAGCGGGGCTACGAGCAGTACTTC.

The V and J genes are TRBV11-3 and TRBJ2-1; no clear D. V was cut by 1 base and J by 3 bases, with 10 bases left in between. The germline gives CDR1 SGHNT, CDR2 YENEEA. This CDR3 contains 15 residues. The CDR3 nucleotides are TGTGCCAGCAGCTTAGTGTCTACCTTCTACAATGAGCAGTTCTTC. This encodes CASSLVSTFYNEQFF.

The genes are TRBV28 and TRBJ1-3, with 7 bases lining up with TRBD1. J gave up 8 bases and V 6 bases, and 16 bases lay outside the gene matches. The CDR3 contains 16 residues. The germline gives CDR1 MDHEN, CDR2 SYDVKM. The CDR3 protein is CASRPPIQGSWDTIYF. In DNA, the CDR3 is TGTGCCAGCAGGCCCCCAATACAGGGGAGTTGGGACACCATATATTTT.

This sequence joins TRBV11-2 and TRBJ1-1; TRBD1 might be the D (6 bases). Germline CDR1 reads SGHAT; CDR2 reads FQNNGV. The CDR3 runs to 16 residues. V lost 5 bases, J lost 1 base, and 17 bases lay in between. CDR3 DNA: TGTGCCAGCAGCCCCTACCAGACAGGCGCGAACACTGAAGCTTTCTTT. It yields the protein CASSPYQTGANTEAFF.

The J gene is TRBJ2-2, the V gene TRBV6-4; 9 bases fit TRBD2. Trimming took 6 bases from V and 4 from J; bases not matched to a gene: 9. Per germline, CDR1 MRHNA and CDR2 SNTAGT. The CDR3 is 16 residues long. The DNA of the CDR3 is TGTGCCAGCAGCCCTAGCGGAGCGGGGGGCACCGGGGAGCTGTTTTTT. Translating it yields CASSPSGAGGTGELFF.

This chain uses TRBV18 with TRBJ1-1, with 8 bases aligning to TRBD1. Per germline, CDR1 KGHSH and CDR2 LQKENI. The CDR3 is made up of 13 amino acids. After removal of 4 bases from V and 8 bases from J, the junction contained 6 bases not matched to a gene. Here the CDR3 reads CASSQMTGAEAFF. CDR3 DNA sequence: TGTGCCAGCTCACAGATGACAGGGGCCGAAGCTTTCTTT.

The chain combines TRBV5-4 with TRBJ1-1; 7 nucleotides match TRBD1. The CDR3 loop spans 16 amino acids. The V and J ends lost 0 bases and 2 bases, in that order; junction bases with no gene match: 7. The germline gives CDR1 SGHNT, CDR2 YYREEE (reference sequence). The CDR3: CASSLGGTVANTEAFF. The CDR3 DNA follows: TGTGCCAGCAGCTTGGGGGGGACAGTCGCCAACACTGAAGCTTTCTTT.

This clone was detected once. This chain uses TRBV3-1 (or the pseudogene TRBV3-2) with TRBJ2-3; 9 bases fit TRBD1. The germline V gene has CDR1 LGHDT and CDR2 YNNKEL (reference sequence). J was trimmed by 4 bases and V by 4 bases; bases with no gene match: 12. The length of the CDR3 is 17 residues. The CDR3 sequence: CASSPGRDRAVADTQYF. CDR3 sequence (DNA): TGTGCCAGCAGCCCGGGGAGGGACAGGGCAGTTGCAGATACGCAGTATTTT.

The rearrangement joins TRBV19 to TRBJ1-6; D is uncertain. The CDR3 covers 10 residues. The germline CDR1 and CDR2 sequences are LNHDA and SQIVND (reference sequence). Trimming stripped 8 bases from V and 15 bases from J, with 11 bases between. The CDR3 loop is CASGHENLHF. CDR3 sequence (DNA): TGTGCCAGTGGCCATGAAAACCTCCACTTT.

This clone was found once. This rearrangement joins TRBV5-1 to TRBJ2-1, with 8 bases identical to TRBD2. The CDR3 spans 13 residues. CDR1 is SGHRS and CDR2 is YFSETQ in the germline V gene. With 1 base clipped from V and 8 bases from J, the junction kept 2 bases outside the gene matches. In DNA form, the CDR3 reads TGCGCCAGCAGCTTGTCCGGGAGGGATGAGCAGTTCTTC. Translation gives CASSLSGRDEQFF.

In the case of this clone: Other DNA sequences in the sample encode the same CDR3. This rearrangement joins TRBV6-1 to TRBJ1-3; 9 bases fit TRBD1. The CDR3 loop spans 16 amino acids. CDR1 MNHNS and CDR2 SASEGT come from the germline V gene. Losses at the gene ends were 3 bases for V and 4 bases for J; bases not matched to a gene: 7. CDR3 amino acids: CASSDPGQGGGNTIYF. DNA of the CDR3: TGTGCCAGCAGTGATCCGGGACAGGGAGGCGGAAACACCATATATTTT.

The chain recombines TRBV6-5 with TRBJ1-6; TRBD1 matches 9 bases. V shed 6 bases, J shed 4 bases, and the junction held 4 bases outside the gene matches. This CDR3 contains 15 residues. Germline-derived CDR1 and CDR2 are MNHEY and SVGAGI. The CDR3 nucleotides read TGTGCCAGCAGCCCCGGGACAGGGTATAATTCACCCCTCCACTTT. Its protein is CASSPGTGYNSPLHF.

The rearrangement joins TRBV7-9 to TRBJ1-4, with D hard to call. This CDR3 spans 12 amino acids. Germline loops: CDR1 SEHNR, CDR2 FQNEAQ (reference sequence). Trimming shortened V by 5 bases and J by 8 bases, and 9 bases separated the two germline ends. The CDR3, as DNA: TGTGCCAGCAGCAATAGCGACGAAAAACTGTTTTTT. This gives the protein CASSNSDEKLFF.